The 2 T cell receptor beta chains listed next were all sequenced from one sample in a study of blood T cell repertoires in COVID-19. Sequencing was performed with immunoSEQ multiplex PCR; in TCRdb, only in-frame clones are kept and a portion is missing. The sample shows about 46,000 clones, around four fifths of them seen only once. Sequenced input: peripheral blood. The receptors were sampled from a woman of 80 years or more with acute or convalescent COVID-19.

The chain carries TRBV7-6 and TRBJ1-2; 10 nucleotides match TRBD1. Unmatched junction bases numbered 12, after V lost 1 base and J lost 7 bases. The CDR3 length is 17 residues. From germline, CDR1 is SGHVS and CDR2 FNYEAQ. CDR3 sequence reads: CASSLDRGTGAAGGYTF. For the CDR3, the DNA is TGTGCCAGCAGCTTAGATAGGGGGACAGGGGCAGCTGGTGGCTACACCTTC. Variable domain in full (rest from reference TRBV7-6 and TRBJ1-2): GAGVSQSPRYKVTKRGQDVALRCDPISGHVSLYWYRQALGQGPEFLTYFNYEAQQDKSGLPNDRFSAERPEGSISTLTIQRTEQRDSAMYRCASSLDRGTGAAGGYTFGSGTRLTVV.

The CDR3 nucleotides read TGTGCCTGGAGGCCACTAGGTGGGGGGGCTCCAGATACGCAGTATTTT. Encoded protein: CAWRPLGGGAPDTQYF. The chain employs TRBV30 and TRBJ2-3, with D perhaps matching TRBD2 (7 bases). CDR3 length equals 16 residues. V lost 3 bases and J lost 4, with 20 bases in between. Germline CDR1 and CDR2: GTSNPN and SVGIG (reference sequence).